Listed here are 30 T cell receptor beta chains from one sample, sequenced in a study of control samples from healthy donors and cancer patients. TCRdb's table, derived via immunoSEQ multiplex PCR, lists solely in-frame clones and lacks some. Found here are almost 95,000 clones, 90% of them singletons; the top ten hold about 4%. The sample comprised blood. The source of these receptors is a woman between 18 and 30 years old in good health.

This clone was seen only a few times. This rearrangement joins TRBV29-1 to TRBJ2-3; possible D gene TRBD1, 6 bases. V was shortened by 5 bases and J by 1 base, with 10 bases between the two germline ends. The CDR3 is made up of 13 amino acids. Germline V gene data show CDR1 as SQVTM and CDR2 as ANQGSEA. The CDR3 here is CSVLRGGTDTQYF. In nucleotides, the CDR3 is TGCAGCGTTCTCAGGGGAGGCACAGATACGCAGTATTTT.

V usage is TRBV5-1 and J usage is TRBJ2-2, with TRBD1 matching over 9 bases. The V segment lost 1 base and the J segment 4 bases; nucleotides outside the gene matches: 8. The CDR3 has 17 amino acids. Germline CDR1 SGHRS, CDR2 YFSETQ. CDR3 protein: CASSLSRGQGLTGELFF. CDR3 nucleotide sequence: TGCGCCAGCAGCTTGAGTCGGGGACAGGGTCTCACCGGGGAGCTGTTTTTT.

This chain joins TRBV18 and TRBJ1-2; 9 bases match TRBD1. The CDR3 length is 16 residues. Germline loops: CDR1 KGHSH, CDR2 LQKENI. V was pared by 1 base and J by 8 bases, with 11 bases of the junction left unmatched. In DNA, the CDR3 is TGTGCCAGCTCACCACTTACAGGGACAGGGTTGGAAGGCTACACCTTC. It yields the protein CASSPLTGTGLEGYTF.

The chain recombines TRBV5-4 with TRBJ1-5; D is ambiguous. The germline CDR1 and CDR2 sequences are SGHNT and YYREEE (reference sequence). V was pared by 10 bases and J by 10 bases, with 21 bases between. CDR3 size: 13 residues. The CDR3 sequence is CAYGDEISSPQHF. The CDR3 bases are TGTGCCTACGGTGACGAGATCTCGTCACCCCAGCATTTT.

V is TRBV7-3 and J is TRBJ2-5, with D possibly matching TRBD2 (5 bases). This CDR3 comprises 13 residues. V lost 3 bases and J 7 bases, leaving 12 bases between the germline ends. Germline V CDR1 and CDR2: SGHTA, FQGTGA. The CDR3 reads CASSFGGPGTQYF. For the CDR3, the DNA is TGTGCCAGCAGCTTTGGAGGCCCGGGGACCCAGTACTTC.

The chain uses TRBV29-1 and TRBJ1-2; TRBD1 agrees at 8 bases. Germline lookup yields CDR1 SQVTM and CDR2 ANQGSEA. The length of the CDR3 is 14 residues. Germline trimming cut 2 bases from V and 4 bases from J; bases unmatched to any gene: 6. The CDR3 coding sequence is TGCAGCGTTGAACATCTCGGGACAGGCTATGGCTACACCTTC. This encodes CSVEHLGTGYGYTF. The full variable domain, rest sourced from reference TRBV29-1 and TRBJ1-2, is SAVISQKPSRDICQRGTSLTIQCQVDSQVTMMFWYRQQPGQSLTLIATANQGSEATYESGFVIDKFPISRPNLTFSTLTVSNMSPEDSSIYLCSVEHLGTGYGYTFGSGTRLTVV.

The chain uses TRBV27 and TRBJ1-1; D uncertain. Deletions cut 2 bases from V and 2 bases from J, with 6 bases between. The CDR3 totals 13 residues. Germline V gene data show CDR1 as MNHEY and CDR2 as SMNVEV (reference sequence). CDR3 bases: TGTGCCAGCAGTTTAGGAGAAAACACTGAAGCTTTCTTT. This encodes CASSLGENTEAFF.

This clone was recorded once. The gene calls are TRBV19 and TRBJ2-3; TRBD2 aligns across 12 bases. With 4 bases clipped from V and 2 bases from J, the junction kept 7 bases outside the gene matches. In germline, CDR1 is LNHDA, CDR2 SQIVND (reference sequence). This CDR3 is built from 17 residues. This CDR3 is CASSTLAGGPVTDTQYF. DNA of the CDR3: TGTGCCAGTAGTACCCTAGCGGGGGGGCCCGTCACAGATACGCAGTATTTT.

The V and J genes are TRBV14 and TRBJ1-2; 7 nucleotides align to TRBD1. The CDR3 loop spans 15 amino acids. V shed 4 bases and J 5 bases; nucleotides not matched to a gene: 10. Germline-derived CDR1 and CDR2 are SGHDN and FVKESK. CDR3 protein: CASSPYVGQTYGYTF. In DNA, the CDR3 is TGTGCCAGCAGCCCCTATGTGGGACAGACGTATGGCTACACCTTC.

The chain is built from TRBV6-6 and TRBJ1-2, with D perhaps TRBD1 (6 bases). From germline, CDR1 is MNHNY and CDR2 SVGAGI (reference sequence). This CDR3 comprises 16 residues. V gave up 5 bases and J gave up 0 bases, with 16 bases separating them. CDR3 coding DNA: TGTGCCAGCAGTAATCTTCGGACAGAAGCTAACTATGGCTACACCTTC. Translation: CASSNLRTEANYGYTF.

This chain connects TRBV7-6 to TRBJ2-2; 9 bases map to TRBD1. The ends lost 1 base at V and 6 bases at J; junction bases unmatched: 3. Germline lookup yields CDR1 SGHVS and CDR2 FNYEAQ. This CDR3 region has 15 residues. CDR3 amino acids: CASSLGDRVAGELFF. The DNA for the CDR3 is TGTGCCAGCAGCTTAGGGGACAGGGTCGCCGGGGAGCTGTTTTTT.

V is TRBV5-6 and J is TRBJ2-5; D tentatively fits TRBD1 or TRBD2 (6 bases each). This CDR3 region has 14 residues. Germline CDR1 reads SGHDT; CDR2 reads YYEEEE. Trimming took off 5 bases at V and 5 bases at J, with 16 bases between the two ends. CDR3 amino acids: CASRKEGGAETQYF. CDR3 bases: TGTGCCAGCAGGAAAGAGGGGGGCGCGGAGACCCAGTACTTC.

This rearrangement joins TRBV7-2 to TRBJ2-3, with a tentative D call TRBD2 (5 bases). Germline V lookup: CDR1 SGHTA, CDR2 FQGNSA. The CDR3 spans 16 residues. Trimming cost V 8 bases and J 1 base, with 19 bases left between them. The CDR3 DNA reads TGTGCCAGCCTCAAACCGGCGACTATTCGCACAGATACGCAGTATTTT. Encoded protein: CASLKPATIRTDTQYF.

The V gene is TRBV24-1, the J gene TRBJ2-7, with unresolved D. Trimming took 9 bases from V and 4 from J, leaving 9 bases between them. This CDR3 has 11 amino acids. Germline V gene lookup returns CDR1 KGHDR and CDR2 SFDVKD. CDR3 amino acids: CATFTDYEQYF. CDR3 nucleotide sequence: TGTGCCACCTTTACTGATTACGAGCAGTACTTC.

The genes are TRBV15 and TRBJ2-3, with a tentative D call TRBD2 (7 bases). The CDR3 sequence is 15 residues long. V was pared by 8 bases and J by 3 bases, with 18 bases between. CDR1 is LNHNV, CDR2 YYDKDF, per germline (reference sequence). The CDR3 coding sequence is TGTGCCACCTCTTCCGGAAGGGGGGGGACAGATACGCAGTATTTT. Translation: CATSSGRGGTDTQYF.

The chain is built from TRBV20-1 and TRBJ2-1; D is possibly TRBD2 (6 bases). From germline, CDR1 is DFQATT and CDR2 SNEGSKA (reference sequence). The CDR3 totals 11 residues. V was clipped by 6 bases and J by 8 bases, with 11 bases between them. CDR3 residues: CSAAGGDEQFF. The CDR3 bases are TGCAGTGCAGCCGGCGGGGATGAGCAGTTCTTC.

CDR3 loop: CASSQGPLETQYF. The CDR3 DNA sequence: TGCGCCAGCAGCCAGGGACCTTTGGAGACCCAGTACTTC. The chain recombines TRBV4-1 with TRBJ2-5; perhaps D is TRBD1 or TRBD2 (5 bases each). The CDR3 sequence is 13 residues long. Germline V gene lookup returns CDR1 MGHRA and CDR2 YSYEKL. V was cut by 3 bases and J by 5 bases, with 10 bases left in between.

The rearrangement uses TRBV18 and TRBJ2-7, with TRBD1 matching 7 bases. The CDR3 covers 15 residues. Trimming at V came to 6 bases and at J to 3 bases, leaving 11 bases not matched to a gene. Looked up from germline, CDR1 is KGHSH and CDR2 is LQKENI. In DNA, the CDR3 is TGTGCCAGCTCTCAGACCGGGACAGATGTCTACGAGCAGTACTTC. Translation: CASSQTGTDVYEQYF.

This chain joins TRBV2 and TRBJ1-5; D remains ambiguous. Trimming cost V 8 bases and J 7 bases, with 12 bases left between them. This CDR3 region has 12 residues. Germline V gene lookup returns CDR1 SNHLY and CDR2 FYNNEI. The DNA of the CDR3 is TGTGCCAGCGCGGCCGGGGTACAGCCCCAGCATTTT. It translates to CASAAGVQPQHF.

V gene TRBV2 combines with J gene TRBJ1-1, with D unclear. The length of the CDR3 is 14 residues. Germline lookup yields CDR1 SNHLY and CDR2 FYNNEI. Trimming removed 5 bases at V and 7 bases at J, with 17 bases between. CDR3 amino acids: CASSLDGFNDEAFF. The CDR3 coding sequence is TGTGCCAGCAGTTTGGACGGTTTCAACGATGAAGCTTTCTTT.

The V gene is TRBV12-5, the J gene TRBJ2-7; D not resolved. The CDR3 has 14 residues. Deletions cut 4 bases from V and 1 base from J, with 11 bases between. Looked up from germline, CDR1 is LGHNT and CDR2 is FRNRAP. CDR3 residues: CASGSTKLSYEQYF. CDR3 DNA sequence: TGTGCTAGTGGTTCAACTAAACTATCCTACGAGCAGTACTTC.

The rearrangement links TRBV27 to TRBJ2-7; unclear D gene. V gave up 0 bases and J gave up 0 bases, with 9 bases separating them. CDR3 size: 15 residues. Germline-derived CDR1 and CDR2 are MNHEY and SMNVEV (reference sequence). CDR3 nucleotide sequence: TGTGCCAGCAGTTTATCGAATACAGACTCCTACGAGCAGTACTTC. Translating it yields CASSLSNTDSYEQYF.

The genes are TRBV6-5 and TRBJ2-4; no firm D call. The CDR3 sequence is 13 residues long. CDR1 and CDR2 (germline): MNHEY, SVGAGI. The V end lost 10 bases, the J end lost 5 bases, and 15 bases lay between the germline ends. CDR3 in DNA: TGTGCCACCTTAGTCCCTGGCGAAAACATTCAGTACTTC. Its protein product is CATLVPGENIQYF.

This chain uses TRBV5-1 with TRBJ1-5; 11 nucleotides agree with TRBD1. The V gene's germline CDR1 is SGHRS and CDR2 YFSETQ. This CDR3 region has 16 residues. Germline trimming cut 4 bases from V and 7 bases from J; bases unmatched to any gene: 10. CDR3 nucleotide sequence: TGCGCCAGCAGCCCAGGACAGGGGGCGTTAGAACAGCCCCAGCATTTT. It encodes CASSPGQGALEQPQHF.

V gene TRBV12-2 combines with J gene TRBJ1-1; TRBD1, as called in the table, went unchecked against the DNA. TRBV12-2 is a recognized pseudogene. The CDR3 is made up of 14 amino acids. The CDR3, as DNA: TGTGCAAGTCGCTTCCAGGGGGTCAACACTGAAGCTTTCTTT. The encoded protein is CASRFQGVNTEAFF.

The V and J genes are TRBV18 and TRBJ2-2, with D perhaps matching TRBD2 (6 bases). CDR1 and CDR2 (germline): KGHSH, LQKENI. The CDR3 runs 16 residues. V lost 0 bases to trimming and J lost 10 bases, with 18 bases between them. CDR3 sequence reads: CASSPPPAGGPVELFF. The CDR3, as DNA: TGTGCCAGCTCACCACCCCCAGCCGGAGGGCCCGTGGAGCTGTTTTTT.

This clone was detected only once. This chain joins TRBV27 and TRBJ1-5, with D possibly being TRBD1 (5 bases). Trimming removed 2 bases at V and 0 bases at J, with 11 bases between. Germline CDR1 and CDR2: MNHEY and SMNVEV (reference sequence). This CDR3 contains 16 residues. The CDR3 region is CASSLVGGSSNQPQHF. CDR3 bases: TGTGCCAGCAGTTTAGTGGGGGGGTCTAGCAATCAGCCCCAGCATTTT.

The V and J genes are TRBV2 and TRBJ1-2; 9 bases align to TRBD1. The CDR3 has 12 residues. J lost 7 bases, V lost 5 bases, and 2 bases had no gene match. Per germline, CDR1 SNHLY and CDR2 FYNNEI. In DNA, the CDR3 is TGTGCCAGCAGTCTACAGGGGGCTGGCTACACCTTC. The encoded protein is CASSLQGAGYTF. Based on the CDR3 plus reference TRBV2 and TRBJ1-2, the full variable domain is EPEVTQTPSHQVTQMGQEVILRCVPISNHLYFYWYRQILGQKVEFLVSFYNNEISEKSEIFDDQFSVERPDGSNFTLKIRSTKLEDSAMYFCASSLQGAGYTFGSGTRLTVV.

The DNA of the CDR3 is TGTGCCAGCAGCTTAAGTCCCTACAATGAGCAGTTCTTC. It yields the protein CASSLSPYNEQFF. The genes are TRBV11-3 and TRBJ2-1; the D is unclear. Deletions cut 2 bases from V and 2 bases from J, with 4 bases between. This CDR3 spans 13 amino acids. Germline V gene sequence: CDR1 SGHNT, CDR2 YENEEA.

This chain connects TRBV11-2 to TRBJ2-1; 12 bases agree with TRBD2. This CDR3 comprises 17 residues. Per the germline V gene, CDR1 is SGHAT and CDR2 is FQNNGV. After removal of 0 bases from V and 7 bases from J, the junction contained 7 bases not matched to a gene. CDR3 sequence (DNA): TGTGCCAGCAGCTTAGATCCTAGCGGGGGGGCCCGGAATGAGCAGTTCTTC. Its translation: CASSLDPSGGARNEQFF.